This TCR beta chain emerged from a study of blood T cells in healthy people across ages. Findings and caveats of the study: One million T cells yielded diversity estimates that were considered underestimates.

Researchers report isolating at least 6 million PBMCs per sample. Trimming cost V 2 bases and J 3 bases; bases outside gene matches: 6. There are 18 residues in the CDR3. CDR1 is SGHAT and CDR2 is FQNNGV in the germline V gene. It was with a sample-barcoded 5' primer and a J-beta primer mix that a second PCR of roughly 6 to 12 cycles was run. MiXCR, run by TCRdb on the 5' RACE reads, gives a single entry per CDR3 protein. The sample has about 930,000 distinct CDR3 sequences, roughly 28% seen once; the top ten hold roughly 10%. About this clonotype itself: Its target is unknown. This may arise from a read error, as a much more abundant clone is one base away.

A further study also used this sample, focusing on T cells of mothers and their children. That paper states: Extracted RNA, in its entirety, went into cDNA synthesis at around 1.5 ug per 15 ul.

Sequenced material: blood. The chain combines TRBV11-2 with TRBJ2-3; 15 nucleotides line up with TRBD2. This TCR was sampled from a woman aged 40 to 55 in good health. CDR3 region: CASSLHPGLAGGTDTQYF. The CDR3 DNA reads as TGTGCCAGCAGCTTACATCCTGGACTAGCGGGGGGGACAGATACGCAGTATTTT.